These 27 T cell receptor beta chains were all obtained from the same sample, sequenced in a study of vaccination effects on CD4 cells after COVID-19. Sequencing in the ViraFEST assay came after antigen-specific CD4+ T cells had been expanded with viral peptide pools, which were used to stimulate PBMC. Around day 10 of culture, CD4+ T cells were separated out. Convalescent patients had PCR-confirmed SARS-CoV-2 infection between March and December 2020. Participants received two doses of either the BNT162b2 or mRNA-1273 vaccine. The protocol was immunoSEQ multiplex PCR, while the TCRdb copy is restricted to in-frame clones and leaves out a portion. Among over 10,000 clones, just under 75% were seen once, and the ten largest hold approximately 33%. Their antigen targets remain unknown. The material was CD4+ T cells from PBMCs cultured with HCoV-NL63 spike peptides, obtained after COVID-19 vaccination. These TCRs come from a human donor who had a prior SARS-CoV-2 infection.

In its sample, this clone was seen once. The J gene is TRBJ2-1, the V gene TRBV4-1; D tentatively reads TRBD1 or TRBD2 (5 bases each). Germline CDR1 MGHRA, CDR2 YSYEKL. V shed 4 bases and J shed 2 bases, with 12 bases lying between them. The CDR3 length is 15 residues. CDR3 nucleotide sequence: TGCGCCAGCAGCCGAACAGGAGGCACCTACAATGAGCAGTTCTTC. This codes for CASSRTGGTYNEQFF.

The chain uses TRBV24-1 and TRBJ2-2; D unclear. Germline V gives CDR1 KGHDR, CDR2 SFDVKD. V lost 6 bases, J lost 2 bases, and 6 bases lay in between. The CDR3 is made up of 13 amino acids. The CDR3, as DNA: TGTGCCACCAGTCGCCTCAACACCGGGGAGCTGTTTTTT. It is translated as CATSRLNTGELFF.

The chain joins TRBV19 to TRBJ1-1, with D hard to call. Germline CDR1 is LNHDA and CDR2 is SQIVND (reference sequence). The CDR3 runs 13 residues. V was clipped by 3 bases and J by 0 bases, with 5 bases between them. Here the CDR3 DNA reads TGTGCCAGTAGTATTCGAATGAACACTGAAGCTTTCTTT. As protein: CASSIRMNTEAFF.

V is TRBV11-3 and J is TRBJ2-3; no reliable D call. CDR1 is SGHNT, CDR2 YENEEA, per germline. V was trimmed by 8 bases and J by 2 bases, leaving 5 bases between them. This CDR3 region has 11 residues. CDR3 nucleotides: TGTGCCAGCGGAGACACAGATACGCAGTATTTT. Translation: CASGDTDTQYF.

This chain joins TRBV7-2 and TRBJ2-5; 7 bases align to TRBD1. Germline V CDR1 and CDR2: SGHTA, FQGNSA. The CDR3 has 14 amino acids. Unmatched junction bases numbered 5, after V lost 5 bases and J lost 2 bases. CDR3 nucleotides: TGTGCCAGCAGCCCCCCGGGACAGCAAGAGACCCAGTACTTC. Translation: CASSPPGQQETQYF.

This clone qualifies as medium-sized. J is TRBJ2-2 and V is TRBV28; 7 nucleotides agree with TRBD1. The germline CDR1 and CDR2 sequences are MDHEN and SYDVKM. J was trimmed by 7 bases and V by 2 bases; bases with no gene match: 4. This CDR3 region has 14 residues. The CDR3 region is CASSLNAGGGELFF. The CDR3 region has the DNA TGTGCCAGCAGTTTAAATGCAGGGGGCGGGGAGCTGTTTTTT.

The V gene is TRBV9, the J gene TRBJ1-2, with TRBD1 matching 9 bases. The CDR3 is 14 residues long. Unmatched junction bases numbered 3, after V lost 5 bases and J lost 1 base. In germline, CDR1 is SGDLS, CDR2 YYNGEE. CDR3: CASSRQGVNYGYTF. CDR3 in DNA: TGTGCCAGCAGTCGACAGGGGGTTAACTATGGCTACACCTTC.

The CDR3 spells CASSPGARSLYEQYF. In nucleotides, the CDR3 is TGTGCCAGCAGCCCGGGGGCCCGGTCCCTATACGAGCAGTACTTC. The rearrangement links TRBV27 to TRBJ2-7; possibly TRBD1 or TRBD2 for D (6 bases each). V lost 6 bases, J lost 4 bases, and 19 bases lay in between. The CDR3 has 15 residues. Germline assignment: CDR1 MNHEY and CDR2 SMNVEV (reference sequence).

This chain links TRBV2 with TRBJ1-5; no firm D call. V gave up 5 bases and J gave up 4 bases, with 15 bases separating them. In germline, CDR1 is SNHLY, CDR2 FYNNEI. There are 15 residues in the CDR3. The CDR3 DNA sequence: TGTGCCAGCAGTAGTCCGGTAATACGAAATCAGCCCCAGCATTTT. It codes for CASSSPVIRNQPQHF.

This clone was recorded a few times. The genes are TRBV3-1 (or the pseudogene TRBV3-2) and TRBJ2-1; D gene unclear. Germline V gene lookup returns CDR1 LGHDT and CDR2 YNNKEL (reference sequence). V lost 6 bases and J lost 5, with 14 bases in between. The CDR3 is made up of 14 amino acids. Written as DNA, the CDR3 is TGTGCCAGCAGGCAGGCCAATAGGGACAATGAGCAGTTCTTC. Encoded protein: CASRQANRDNEQFF.

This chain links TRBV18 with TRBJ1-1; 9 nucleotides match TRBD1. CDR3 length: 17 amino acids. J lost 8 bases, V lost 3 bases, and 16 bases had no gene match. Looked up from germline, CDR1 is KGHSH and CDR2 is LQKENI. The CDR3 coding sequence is TGTGCCAGCTCACCCACACAACAGGGGGCTATTCGTCTGGAAGCTTTCTTT. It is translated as CASSPTQQGAIRLEAFF.

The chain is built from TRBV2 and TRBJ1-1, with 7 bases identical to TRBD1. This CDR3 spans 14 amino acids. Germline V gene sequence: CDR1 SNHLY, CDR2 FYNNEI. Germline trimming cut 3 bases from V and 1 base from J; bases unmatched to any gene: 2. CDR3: CASSDWTGNTEAFF. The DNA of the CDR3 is TGTGCCAGCAGTGATTGGACAGGGAACACTGAAGCTTTCTTT.

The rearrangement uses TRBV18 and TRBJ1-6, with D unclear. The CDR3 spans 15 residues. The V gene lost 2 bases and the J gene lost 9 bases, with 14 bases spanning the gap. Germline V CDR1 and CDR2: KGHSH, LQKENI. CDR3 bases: TGTGCCAGCTCACCAGACTCTAATTTGGGTTCACCCCTCCACTTT. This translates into CASSPDSNLGSPLHF.

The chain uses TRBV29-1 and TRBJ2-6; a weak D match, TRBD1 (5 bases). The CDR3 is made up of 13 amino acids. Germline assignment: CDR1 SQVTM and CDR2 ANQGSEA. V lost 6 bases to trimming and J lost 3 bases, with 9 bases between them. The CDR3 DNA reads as TGCAGCGTCCGCGACAGTGGGGCCAACGTCCTGACTTTC. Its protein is CSVRDSGANVLTF.

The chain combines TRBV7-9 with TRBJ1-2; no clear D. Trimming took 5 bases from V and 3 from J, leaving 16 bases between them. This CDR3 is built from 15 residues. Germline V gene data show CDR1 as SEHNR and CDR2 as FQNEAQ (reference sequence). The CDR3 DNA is TGTGCCAGCAGCACCGGTCCTGAGGAGGACTATGGCTACACCTTC. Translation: CASSTGPEEDYGYTF.

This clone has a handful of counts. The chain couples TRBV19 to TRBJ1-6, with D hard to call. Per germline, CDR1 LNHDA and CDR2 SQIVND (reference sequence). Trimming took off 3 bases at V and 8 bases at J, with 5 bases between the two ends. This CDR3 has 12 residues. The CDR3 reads CASSMWDSPLHF. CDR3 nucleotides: TGTGCCAGTAGTATGTGGGATTCACCCCTCCACTTT.

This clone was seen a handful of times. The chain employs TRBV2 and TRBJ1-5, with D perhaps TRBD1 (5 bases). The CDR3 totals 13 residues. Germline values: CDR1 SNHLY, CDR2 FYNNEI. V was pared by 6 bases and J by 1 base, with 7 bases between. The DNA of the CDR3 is TGTGCCAGCAGAAGACAGAGCAATCAGCCCCAGCATTTT. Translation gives CASRRQSNQPQHF. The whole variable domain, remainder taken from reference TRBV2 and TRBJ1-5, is EPEVTQTPSHQVTQMGQEVILRCVPISNHLYFYWYRQILGQKVEFLVSFYNNEISEKSEIFDDQFSVERPDGSNFTLKIRSTKLEDSAMYFCASRRQSNQPQHFGDGTRLSIL.

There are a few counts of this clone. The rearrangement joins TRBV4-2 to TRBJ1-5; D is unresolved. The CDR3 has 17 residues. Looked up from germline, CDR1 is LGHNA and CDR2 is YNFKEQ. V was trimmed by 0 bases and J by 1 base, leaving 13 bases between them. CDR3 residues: CASSQDVFQGSNQPQHF. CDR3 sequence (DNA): TGTGCCAGCAGCCAAGATGTTTTTCAAGGAAGCAATCAGCCCCAGCATTTT.

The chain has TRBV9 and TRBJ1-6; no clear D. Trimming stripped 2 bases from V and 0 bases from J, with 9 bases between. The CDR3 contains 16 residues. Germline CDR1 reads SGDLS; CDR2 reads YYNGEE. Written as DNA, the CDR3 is TGTGCCAGCAGCGTGGCCGTTAGCTCCTATAATTCACCCCTCCACTTT. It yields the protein CASSVAVSSYNSPLHF.

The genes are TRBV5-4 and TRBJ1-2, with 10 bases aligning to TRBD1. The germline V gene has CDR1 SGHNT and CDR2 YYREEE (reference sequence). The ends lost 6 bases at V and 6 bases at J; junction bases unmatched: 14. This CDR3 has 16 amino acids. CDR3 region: CASNNRETGGADGYTF. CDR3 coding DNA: TGTGCCAGCAACAACCGAGAGACAGGGGGCGCAGATGGCTACACCTTC.

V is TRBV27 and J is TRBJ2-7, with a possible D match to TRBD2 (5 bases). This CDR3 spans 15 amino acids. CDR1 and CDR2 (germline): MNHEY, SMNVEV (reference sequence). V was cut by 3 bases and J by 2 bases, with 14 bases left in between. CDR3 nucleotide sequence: TGTGCCAGCAGTTTCTCGGGGAGATGGGCCTACGAGCAGTACTTC. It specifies CASSFSGRWAYEQYF.

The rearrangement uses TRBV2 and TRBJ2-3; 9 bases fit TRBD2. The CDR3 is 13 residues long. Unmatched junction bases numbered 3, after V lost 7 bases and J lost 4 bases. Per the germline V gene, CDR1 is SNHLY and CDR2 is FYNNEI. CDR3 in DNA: TGTGCCAGCAAGACTAGCGGAGCAGATACGCAGTATTTT. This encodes CASKTSGADTQYF.

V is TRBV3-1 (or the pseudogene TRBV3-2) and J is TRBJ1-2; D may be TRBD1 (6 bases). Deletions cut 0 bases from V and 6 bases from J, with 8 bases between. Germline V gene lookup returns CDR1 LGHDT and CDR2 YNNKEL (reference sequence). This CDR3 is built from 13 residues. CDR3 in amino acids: CASSQDRGDGYTF. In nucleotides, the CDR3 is TGTGCCAGCAGCCAAGACAGGGGTGATGGCTACACCTTC.

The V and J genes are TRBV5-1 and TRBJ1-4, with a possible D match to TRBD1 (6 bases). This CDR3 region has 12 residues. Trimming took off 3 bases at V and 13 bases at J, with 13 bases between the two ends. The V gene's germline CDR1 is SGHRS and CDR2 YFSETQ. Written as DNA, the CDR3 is TGCGCCAGCAGCTCAGACCGAGGGGGACTGTTTTTT. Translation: CASSSDRGGLFF.

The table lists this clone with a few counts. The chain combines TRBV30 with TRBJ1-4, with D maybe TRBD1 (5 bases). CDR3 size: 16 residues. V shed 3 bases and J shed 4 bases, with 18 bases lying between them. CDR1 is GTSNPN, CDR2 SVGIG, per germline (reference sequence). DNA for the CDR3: TGTGCCTGGAGGCCTCCCGGGGCAGGGAATAATGAAAAACTGTTTTTT. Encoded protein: CAWRPPGAGNNEKLFF.

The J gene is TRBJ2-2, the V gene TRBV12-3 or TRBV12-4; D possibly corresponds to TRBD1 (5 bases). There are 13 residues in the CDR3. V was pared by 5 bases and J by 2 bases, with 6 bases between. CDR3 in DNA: TGTGCCAGCAGTGACAGTAACACCGGGGAGCTGTTTTTT. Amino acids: CASSDSNTGELFF.

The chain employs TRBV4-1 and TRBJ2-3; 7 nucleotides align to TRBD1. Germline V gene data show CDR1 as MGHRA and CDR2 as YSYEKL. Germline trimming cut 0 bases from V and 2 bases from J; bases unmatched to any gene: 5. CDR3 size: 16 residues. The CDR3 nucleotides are TGCGCCAGCAGCCAAGAGACAGGGAGCGACACAGATACGCAGTATTTT. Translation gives CASSQETGSDTDTQYF.